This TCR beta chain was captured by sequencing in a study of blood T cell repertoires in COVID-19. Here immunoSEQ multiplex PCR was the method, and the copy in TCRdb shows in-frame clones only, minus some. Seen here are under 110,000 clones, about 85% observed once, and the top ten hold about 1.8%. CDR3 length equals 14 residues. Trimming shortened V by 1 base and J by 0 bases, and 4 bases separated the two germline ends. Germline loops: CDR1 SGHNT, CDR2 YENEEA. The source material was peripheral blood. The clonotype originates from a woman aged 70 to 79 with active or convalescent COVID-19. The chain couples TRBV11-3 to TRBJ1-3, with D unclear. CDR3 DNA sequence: TGTGCCAGCAGCTTAGCCAGCTCTGGAAACACCATATATTTT. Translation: CASSLASSGNTIYF.